This T cell receptor (beta chain) was sequenced in a study of cytomegalovirus exposure and HLA in healthy donors. Points from the study as a whole: Altogether, 150 to 200 TCR beta chains were recorded as cytomegalovirus-associated. Most TCR sequences proved rare, with some public TCRs found in many donors.

To note about this clone: Its matching antigen is unknown.

The V gene's germline CDR1 is MDHEN and CDR2 SYDVKM. Trimming stripped 1 base from V and 4 bases from J, with 12 bases between. This CDR3 contains 15 residues. The donors were in the roughly 130-subject validation cohort, distinct from the approximately 730-subject first cohort. Profiled with immunoSEQ multiplex PCR; TCRdb holds only in-frame clones, not every one. The repertoire holds about 130,000 clones, with 90% to 97% as singletons. This TCR derives from a man aged 18 to 29 in good health and CMV-seronegative. Specimen: PBMCs. The chain recombines TRBV28 with TRBJ2-3; weak D call: TRBD1 (5 bases). As DNA, the CDR3 is TGTGCCAGCAGTTTATCCCCCCGACAGTCAGATACGCAGTATTTT. It translates to CASSLSPRQSDTQYF.